This TCR beta chain comes out of a study of T cells in Graves' hyperthyroidism and ophthalmopathy. The sample holds a few counts of this clonotype. No antigen is known for it. From RNA transcripts, TCR beta CDR3 regions were amplified. HTBI primers drove first-round RT-PCR of the TCR CDR3. Via MiXCR, TCRdb re-called the multiplex PCR reads, giving one row per CDR3 protein. The sample yields about 640,000 distinct CDR3 sequences, roughly 20% seen once. Study-wide results and caveats: Also found in blood were most expanded thyroid clonotypes above 0.001. In simple terms, a model built on 13 V-J features told ophthalmopathy apart from stable hyperthyroidism.

Germline V gene lookup returns CDR1 SGHRS and CDR2 YFSETQ. The V gene lost 4 bases and the J gene lost 13 bases, with 22 bases spanning the gap. The CDR3 loop spans 14 amino acids. Patients showing uncontrolled infection, other autoimmune disease, pregnancy or lactation were ineligible. Sequenced material: blood. The sequence was collected from a man aged 25 to 40 with Graves' ophthalmopathy. The V call is TRBV5-1, the J call TRBJ2-3; D not certain. The DNA of the CDR3 is TGCGCCAGCAGCCCCGACGAGAACCGGAGTCTTGAGTATTTT. Translating it yields CASSPDENRSLEYF.